The rows below give T cell receptor beta chains drawn from one sample of a study of graft-versus-host responses after intestinal transplantation. The assay was immunoSEQ multiplex PCR, and TCRdb's table has in-frame clones only and misses some. The data hold around 8,000 clones, with more than 25% observed a single time. This sample comprised alloreactive CD8+ T cells from a mixed lymphocyte reaction culture, obtained before intestinal transplant. These receptors originate from a human patient who received an intestinal transplant. Each CDR3 is given with its conserved first and last residue. A D gene is named only where the DNA matches it firmly. For some rows the clone size is stated as once, few or many, or as a class when expanded; others skip it.

TRBJ2-5	.	TRBV7-9	.	TGTGCCAGCAGCTTAGTCCAGGGTTTAGAGACCCAGTACTTC	CASSLVQGLETQYF
TRBJ1-2	.	TRBV4-1	TRBD1	TGCGCCAGCAGCCAAGGGACAGGGGAGTCTCGTGGCTACACCTTC	CASSQGTGESRGYTF
TRBJ1-2	.	TRBV30	.	TGTGCCTGGAGCCTCCCAGGCTCTTACTATGGCTACACCTTC	CAWSLPGSYYGYTF
TRBJ1-2	.	TRBV18	.	TGTGCCAGCTCACCACGCACAAGGGGTGGCTACACCTTC	CASSPRTRGGYTF
TRBJ2-7	few	TRBV7-2	TRBD1	TGTGCCAGCAGCTCTGACGGGACAGGGGGCTACGAGCAGTACTTC	CASSSDGTGGYEQYF
TRBJ1-2	.	TRBV13	.	TGTGCCAGCAGCTTAGATCCAGGCACCTATGGCTACACCTTC	CASSLDPGTYGYTF
TRBJ2-1	few	TRBV13	TRBD2	TGTGCCAGCAGCCCGACCTCGGGACTAGCGGGGGCCTCCTACAATGAGCAGTTCTTC	CASSPTSGLAGASYNEQFF
TRBJ2-1	medium-sized	TRBV2	TRBD2	TGTGCCAGCAATCCTAGCGGGGGGGCGTCCTACAATGAGCAGTTCTTC	CASNPSGGASYNEQFF
TRBJ2-1	.	TRBV19	.	TGTGCCAGTAGTATAGTTCTTTCCTACAATGAGCAGTTCTTC	CASSIVLSYNEQFF
TRBJ1-1	.	TRBV9	.	TGTGCCAGCAGCGTAGACTGGAACACTGAAGCTTTCTTT	CASSVDWNTEAFF
TRBJ1-5	medium-sized	TRBV6-1	.	TGTGCCAGCAGTGAATACCAGGGTACTCTCGTCGATCAGCCCCAGCATTTT	CASSEYQGTLVDQPQHF
TRBJ2-3	.	TRBV29-1	.	TGCAGCGTTGAAGCCACCTCTAAAGATACGCAGTATTTT	CSVEATSKDTQYF
TRBJ1-1	medium-sized	TRBV29-1	.	TGCAGCGTTACTACCGGGATCACTGAAGCTTTCTTT	CSVTTGITEAFF
TRBJ1-5	.	TRBV5-8	.	TGTGCCAGCAGCCTGGGGGGGGTGTTCAATCAGCCCCAGCATTTT	CASSLGGVFNQPQHF
TRBJ2-7	few	TRBV6-5	.	TGTGCCAGCAGTTATTCTATGAGGTACGAGCAGTACTTC	CASSYSMRYEQYF
TRBJ2-7	.	TRBV6-5	.	TGTGCCAGCAGTTACTCGTTCGGGACATTATCCTACGAGCAGTACTTC	CASSYSFGTLSYEQYF
TRBJ2-1	.	TRBV7-9	TRBD2	TGTGCCAGCAGCTTAGCTCGCCTGCTAGCGGGAGGGGAGCAGTTCTTC	CASSLARLLAGGEQFF
TRBJ2-5	few	TRBV27	TRBD2	TGTGCCAGCAGTAGAGCGGGAGTGGTAGAGACCCAGTACTTC	CASSRAGVVETQYF
TRBJ1-1	.	TRBV10-3	.	TGTGCCATGGGACACCCGAACACTGAAGCTTTCTTT	CAMGHPNTEAFF
TRBJ2-1	.	TRBV9	TRBD1	TGTGCCAGCAGCGTAGATCGGACAGGGGTTTTCAGCAACCCCAACAATGAGCAGTTCTTC	CASSVDRTGVFSNPNNEQFF
TRBJ1-2	.	TRBV15	.	TGTGCCACCAGCAACGACTACACTTTCGGCTACACCTTC	CATSNDYTFGYTF
TRBJ1-6	medium-sized	TRBV4-3	.	TGCGCCAGCAGCCAAGTGGGGGGTAGGTCCTATAATTCACCCCTCCACTTT	CASSQVGGRSYNSPLHF
TRBJ1-1	once	TRBV6-1	TRBD1	TGTGCCAGCAGTGAACGCTATCCATGGGACAGGGGGGCAGGCACTGAAGCTTTCTTT	CASSERYPWDRGAGTEAFF
TRBJ1-3	.	TRBV30	.	TGTGCCTGGAGTCCAACTCACTTTTACTCTGGAAACACCATATATTTT	CAWSPTHFYSGNTIYF
TRBJ1-1	.	TRBV27	.	TGTGCCAGCAGTCTTACGGTCCCGGGATCTTCCTTAGCTTTCTTT	CASSLTVPGSSLAFF
TRBJ2-7	few	TRBV19	.	TGTGCCAGTAGTGATTCTAGCTCCTACGAGCAGTACTTC	CASSDSSSYEQYF
TRBJ1-1	.	TRBV2	TRBD1	TGTGCCAGCAGTGAGGGCAGGGGGTACACTGAAGCTTTCTTT	CASSEGRGYTEAFF